This T cell receptor (beta chain) was captured in a study of vaccination and CD4 T cells after COVID-19. V was pared by 4 bases and J by 5 bases, with 12 bases of the junction left unmatched. The germline V gene encodes CDR1 SGHRS and CDR2 YFSETQ. The CDR3 spans 15 residues. The sample's treatment: roughly ten-day PBMC culture with coronavirus spike peptide pools or control peptides (ViraFEST assay). This clonotype was observed once. Its antigen is not known. An Oncomine TCR Beta short-read assay was used to sequence the DNA from cultured CD4+ T cells. TCRdb re-called the PCR reads with MiXCR, one entry per CDR3 protein. The repertoire includes under 20,000 distinct CDR3 sequences, 58% of them detected once, and more than 10% sits in the top ten.

The receptor was isolated from a human donor who had recovered from COVID-19. The chain combines TRBV5-1 with TRBJ2-7, with 7 bases that match TRBD1. The sequencing input was CD4+ T cells from blood, cultured in vitro. The CDR3 nucleotides are TGCGCCAGCAGCGTGGGGGACAGCTGGGGAGACGAGCAGTACTTC. This codes for CASSVGDSWGDEQYF.